This T cell receptor (beta chain) came from a study of cytomegalovirus exposure and HLA in healthy donors. Both 60 Vbeta primers and 13 Jbeta primers went into the PCR. Libraries were prepared by immunoSEQ multiplex PCR; TCRdb keeps only in-frame clonotypes and omits some of them. The profile shows fewer than 250,000 clones, about 85% of them singletons. The TCR originated in a woman between 50 and 59 years old in good health and CMV-seropositive. Sequences were obtained from PBMCs.

CDR3: CASSVSPGSHGNTIYF. Written as DNA, the CDR3 is TGTGCCAGCAGCGTGTCGCCCGGGTCGCACGGAAACACCATATATTTT. The rearrangement joins TRBV9 to TRBJ1-3; D is uncertain. CDR1 is SGDLS, CDR2 YYNGEE, per germline. The CDR3 is 16 amino acids. Trimming took off 2 bases at V and 4 bases at J, with 16 bases between the two ends.